Below are 32 T cell receptor beta chains sequenced from a single sample in a study of OX40 agonist ivuxolimab in advanced cancers. TCRdb's table, derived via immunoSEQ multiplex PCR, lists solely in-frame clones and lacks some. Among 55,000 to 90,000 clones listed, about 86% were seen once. Sequenced material: CD4+ or CD8+ T cells sorted from blood, taken in a trial of the OX40 agonist ivuxolimab. These receptors were taken from an adult with an advanced solid tumor such as melanoma, head and neck, liver or kidney cancer.

The rearrangement links TRBV29-1 to TRBJ2-5; unclear D gene. V was clipped by 4 bases and J by 4 bases, with 10 bases between them. This CDR3 contains 12 residues. Per the germline V gene, CDR1 is SQVTM and CDR2 is ANQGSEA. The CDR3 region is CSVGASGETQYF. CDR3 sequence (DNA): TGCAGCGTTGGTGCCAGTGGAGAGACCCAGTACTTC.

V gene TRBV7-2 combines with J gene TRBJ2-5; TRBD2 agrees at 9 bases. The CDR3 covers 15 residues. Germline trimming cut 5 bases from V and 2 bases from J; bases unmatched to any gene: 6. The germline V gene encodes CDR1 SGHTA and CDR2 FQGNSA. This CDR3 is CASSRELAGQETQYF. The CDR3 coding sequence is TGTGCCAGCAGCCGTGAACTAGCGGGTCAAGAGACCCAGTACTTC.

This chain links TRBV9 with TRBJ1-2, with no clear D. This CDR3 comprises 12 residues. V was shortened by 4 bases and J by 4 bases, with 8 bases between the two germline ends. Germline CDR1 and CDR2: SGDLS and YYNGEE. This CDR3 is CASSSVGYGYTF. CDR3 DNA sequence: TGTGCCAGCAGCTCAGTGGGCTATGGCTACACCTTC.

The chain has TRBV5-1 and TRBJ1-2; D might be TRBD1 (5 bases). From germline, CDR1 is SGHRS and CDR2 YFSETQ. V was clipped by 0 bases and J by 7 bases, with 13 bases between them. This CDR3 has 14 amino acids. Here the CDR3 reads CASSLGGAGSGYTF. CDR3 bases: TGCGCCAGCAGCTTGGGCGGGGCAGGCAGTGGCTACACCTTC.

V and J are TRBV11-1 and TRBJ2-7; the D gene is possibly TRBD2 (6 bases). With 4 bases removed from V and 5 bases from J, the gap between germline ends came to 21 bases. The CDR3 totals 16 residues. Germline loops: CDR1 SGHAT, CDR2 FQDESV (reference sequence). CDR3 DNA: TGTGCCAGCAGCTACTCATCCGGGACTCATCCCGACGAGCAGTACTTC. Its protein is CASSYSSGTHPDEQYF.

The chain uses TRBV5-6 and TRBJ1-2; 9 bases map to TRBD1. The CDR3 is 14 residues long. Germline loops: CDR1 SGHDT, CDR2 YYEEEE. Trimming removed 6 bases from V and 0 bases from J; junction bases left unmatched: 3. CDR3 in amino acids: CASKTGGANYGYTF. In nucleotides, the CDR3 is TGTGCCAGCAAGACAGGGGGTGCTAACTATGGCTACACCTTC.

This clone was found once. V gene TRBV7-6 combines with J gene TRBJ2-3; weak D call: TRBD2 (5 bases). The CDR3 is made up of 15 amino acids. Germline V CDR1 and CDR2: SGHVS, FNYEAQ. Trimming pared 1 base from V and 1 base from J, leaving 9 bases between. The CDR3 bases are TGTGCCAGCAGCTTAGGCGGGTACGGCACAGATACGCAGTATTTT. It specifies CASSLGGYGTDTQYF.

This chain connects TRBV23-1 to TRBJ1-5; 10 bases agree with TRBD1. TRBV23-1 is identified as an open reading frame with a role that is uncertain. V was clipped by 2 bases and J by 7 bases; unmatched bases: 14. This CDR3 comprises 18 residues. The CDR3 spells CASSQEDRGRLPRQPQHF. CDR3 nucleotide sequence: TGCGCCAGCAGTCAAGAGGACAGGGGGAGACTCCCTAGGCAGCCCCAGCATTTT.

The chain employs TRBV7-9 and TRBJ2-1; TRBD1 is a possible D gene (7 bases). V was pared by 5 bases and J by 6 bases, with 17 bases between. The CDR3 runs to 15 residues. Germline lookup yields CDR1 SEHNR and CDR2 FQNEAQ (reference sequence). The CDR3 bases are TGTGCCAGCAGCCGGGGGCAGGGGGATGTCAATGAGCAGTTCTTC. Protein sequence: CASSRGQGDVNEQFF.

This clone turned up a few times. J is TRBJ1-5 and V is TRBV19; 7 bases align to TRBD1. Per the germline V gene, CDR1 is LNHDA and CDR2 is SQIVND (reference sequence). This CDR3 has 14 amino acids. Unmatched junction bases numbered 12, after V lost 5 bases and J lost 11 bases. The CDR3 here is CASSAPDRVGAQHF. For the CDR3, the DNA is TGTGCCAGTAGTGCACCCGACAGGGTGGGGGCCCAGCATTTT. The whole variable domain, filled in from reference TRBV19 and TRBJ1-5, reads DGGITQSPKYLFRKEGQNVTLSCEQNLNHDAMYWYRQDPGQGLRLIYYSQIVNDFQKGDIAEGYSVSREKKESFPLTVTSAQKNPTAFYLCASSAPDRVGAQHFGDGTRLSIL.

The rearrangement links TRBV19 to TRBJ2-1, with 9 bases fitting TRBD2. This CDR3 contains 16 residues. Germline V lookup: CDR1 LNHDA, CDR2 SQIVND (reference sequence). V lost 5 bases to trimming and J lost 7 bases; unmatched junction nucleotides: 12. CDR3 sequence: CASSWASGNLENEQFF. The CDR3 bases are TGTGCCAGTAGTTGGGCTAGCGGGAATTTGGAGAATGAGCAGTTCTTC.

The chain employs TRBV7-9 and TRBJ2-2; D gene ambiguous. Germline V CDR1 and CDR2: SEHNR, FQNEAQ (reference sequence). CDR3 length: 12 residues. V gave up 2 bases and J gave up 7 bases, with 5 bases separating them. CDR3 DNA: TGTGCCAGCAGCTTAATTAACGGGGAGCTGTTTTTT. Its protein product is CASSLINGELFF.

V usage is TRBV5-1 and J usage is TRBJ1-2; 7 nucleotides match TRBD1. CDR3 size: 13 residues. The ends lost 4 bases at V and 7 bases at J; junction bases unmatched: 7. Germline assignment: CDR1 SGHRS and CDR2 YFSETQ. The chain's CDR3 is CASSPQGSRGYTF. Here the CDR3 DNA reads TGCGCCAGCAGCCCACAGGGGTCTCGTGGCTACACCTTC.

The V gene is TRBV5-6, the J gene TRBJ2-6; possible D gene TRBD1, 5 bases. Germline CDR1 and CDR2: SGHDT and YYEEEE. The V gene lost 4 bases and the J gene lost 0 bases, with 8 bases spanning the gap. The CDR3 sequence is 15 residues long. The CDR3 DNA is TGTGCCAGCAGCCCTAGGGGCTCTGGGGCCAACGTCCTGACTTTC. Its translation is CASSPRGSGANVLTF.

The rearrangement uses TRBV19 and TRBJ1-3; D uncertain. The CDR3 loop spans 13 amino acids. V was trimmed by 5 bases and J by 4 bases, leaving 9 bases between them. Germline CDR1 reads LNHDA; CDR2 reads SQIVND (reference sequence). DNA of the CDR3: TGTGCCAGTAGTCCCCGGCTAGGAAACACCATATATTTT. Its translation: CASSPRLGNTIYF.

V and J are TRBV2 and TRBJ2-5; 10 bases agree with TRBD2. The CDR3 extends over 15 amino acids. V lost 7 bases and J lost 1; bases outside the gene matches: 6. The germline V gene has CDR1 SNHLY and CDR2 FYNNEI. The CDR3 DNA is TGTGCCAGCACCGACCTAGCGGGAGTCCAAGAGACCCAGTACTTC. This translates into CASTDLAGVQETQYF.

The genes are TRBV30 and TRBJ2-7; 8 bases agree with TRBD1. V lost 5 bases to trimming and J lost 2 bases; unmatched junction nucleotides: 2. The germline gives CDR1 GTSNPN, CDR2 SVGIG (reference sequence). The CDR3 runs 12 residues. The CDR3 DNA reads as TGTGCCTGGCGGACAGGGACCTACGAGCAGTACTTC. Translating it yields CAWRTGTYEQYF.

The chain joins TRBV6-1 to TRBJ1-5, with D maybe TRBD1 (6 bases). The germline CDR1 and CDR2 sequences are MNHNS and SASEGT. The CDR3 runs to 15 residues. Deletions cut 4 bases from V and 4 bases from J, with 14 bases between. The CDR3 loop reads CASSGRDNQNQPQHF. The CDR3 DNA reads TGTGCCAGCAGTGGCCGGGACAACCAAAATCAGCCCCAGCATTTT.

The rearrangement uses TRBV6-5 and TRBJ2-1; unclear D gene. Deletions cut 2 bases from V and 8 bases from J, with 10 bases between. Looked up from germline, CDR1 is MNHEY and CDR2 is SVGAGI. The CDR3 consists of 13 residues. CDR3 coding DNA: TGTGCCAGCAGTTACGGGGTAGCCGATGAGCAGTTCTTC. It specifies CASSYGVADEQFF.

This clone showed up just a few times. The chain joins TRBV23-1 to TRBJ2-7; maybe TRBD1 (5 bases). TRBV23-1 is marked as an open reading frame, function uncertain. V dropped 5 bases and J dropped 6 bases, with 17 bases sitting between them. CDR3 length: 14 residues. CDR3 DNA: TGCGCCAGCAGTGTCCAGGGCACTCGTGCCGAGCAGTACTTC. Translating gives CASSVQGTRAEQYF.

The chain recombines TRBV5-1 with TRBJ2-5; TRBD1 or TRBD2 may be the D gene (5 bases each). The V and J ends lost 7 bases and 2 bases respectively, with 12 bases between them. The CDR3 has 13 residues. From germline, CDR1 is SGHRS and CDR2 YFSETQ. The CDR3 nucleotides are TGCGCCAGCGGGGACGGGATGCAAGAGACCCAGTACTTC. This codes for CASGDGMQETQYF.

CDR3 in amino acids: CASSPGQGREKLFF. The DNA of the CDR3 is TGTGCCAGCAGTCCGGGACAGGGACGCGAAAAACTGTTTTTT. The chain links TRBV6-5 to TRBJ1-4; 9 nucleotides align to TRBD1. V was clipped by 5 bases and J by 8 bases; unmatched bases: 6. Germline-derived CDR1 and CDR2 are MNHEY and SVGAGI. This CDR3 is built from 14 residues.

The genes are TRBV18 and TRBJ1-5; TRBD1 agrees at 11 bases. This CDR3 has 16 amino acids. The germline V gene has CDR1 KGHSH and CDR2 LQKENI. V lost 4 bases, J lost 0 bases, and 2 bases stayed unmatched. CDR3 DNA: TGTGCCAGCTCACTAGGGACAGGGGGTAGCAATCAGCCCCAGCATTTT. Encoded protein: CASSLGTGGSNQPQHF.

The V call is TRBV2, the J call TRBJ2-5, with 10 bases fitting TRBD2. Germline V CDR1 and CDR2: SNHLY, FYNNEI. The CDR3 totals 15 residues. The ends lost 3 bases at V and 7 bases at J; junction bases unmatched: 8. CDR3 amino acids: CASSEEAGGTGTQYF. Written as DNA, the CDR3 is TGTGCCAGCAGTGAGGAAGCGGGGGGGACAGGGACCCAGTACTTC.

The chain is built from TRBV5-1 and TRBJ2-1; TRBD1 matches 10 bases. Germline V gene sequence: CDR1 SGHRS, CDR2 YFSETQ. The CDR3 is 15 residues long. J gave up 4 bases and V 4 bases, and 5 bases lay outside the gene matches. The DNA for the CDR3 is TGCGCCAGCAGCGCGACAGGGGGCGGGTACAATGAGCAGTTCTTC. It translates to CASSATGGGYNEQFF.

The CDR3 DNA is TGCGCCAGCAGCTACGTTAGCGGGAATGAGCAGTTCTTC. Its translation is CASSYVSGNEQFF. The chain is built from TRBV5-1 and TRBJ2-1, with TRBD2 matching over 7 bases. Unmatched junction bases numbered 4, after V lost 3 bases and J lost 7 bases. Germline V lookup: CDR1 SGHRS, CDR2 YFSETQ. CDR3 length equals 13 residues.

The CDR3 DNA is TGTGCCTGGAGTACCGGGACAGCTAATTCACCCCTCCACTTT. Translation gives CAWSTGTANSPLHF. V usage is TRBV30 and J usage is TRBJ1-6; 7 bases map to TRBD1. The V gene end was trimmed by 2 bases and the J gene end by 6 bases; junction bases not matched to a gene: 4. The CDR3 contains 14 residues. Germline CDR1 GTSNPN, CDR2 SVGIG (reference sequence). The variable domain in full, with the rest retrieved from reference TRBV30 and TRBJ1-6, is SQTIHQWPATLVQPVGSPLSLECTVEGTSNPNLYWYRQAAGRGLQLLFYSVGIGQISSEVPQNLSASRPQDRQFILSSKKLLLSDSGFYLCAWSTGTANSPLHFGNGTRLTVT.

The J gene is TRBJ1-3, the V gene TRBV2; 7 nucleotides align to TRBD1. The CDR3 totals 13 residues. CDR1 and CDR2 (germline): SNHLY, FYNNEI. Germline trimming cut 7 bases from V and 3 bases from J; bases unmatched to any gene: 3. The CDR3, as DNA: TGTGCCAGCATCAGGGACAGTGGAAACACCATATATTTT. Its translation is CASIRDSGNTIYF.

CDR3 sequence reads: CASSITGNIYEQYF. The DNA for the CDR3 is TGTGCCAGTAGTATAACAGGGAACATCTACGAGCAGTACTTC. V is TRBV19 and J is TRBJ2-7; D may be TRBD1 (6 bases). Germline-derived CDR1 and CDR2 are LNHDA and SQIVND (reference sequence). Trimming removed 2 bases at V and 3 bases at J, with 11 bases between. The CDR3 runs to 14 residues.

This clone was picked up one time. V and J are TRBV7-3 and TRBJ2-7; TRBD2 matches at 10 bases. CDR3 length: 14 residues. Per germline, CDR1 SGHTA and CDR2 FQGTGA. Losses at the gene ends were 4 bases for V and 4 bases for J; bases not matched to a gene: 4. CDR3 sequence: CASSSAGGPYEQYF. The CDR3 bases are TGTGCCAGCAGCTCAGCGGGAGGGCCTTACGAGCAGTACTTC. Full variable domain (remainder filled in from reference TRBV7-3 and TRBJ2-7): GAGVSQTPSNKVTEKGKYVELRCDPISGHTALYWYRQSLGQGPEFLIYFQGTGAADDSGLPNDRFFAVRPEGSVSTLKIQRTERGDSAVYLCASSSAGGPYEQYFGPGTRLTVT.

The chain recombines TRBV23-1 with TRBJ2-2; no clear D. TRBV23-1 is identified as an open reading frame with a role that is uncertain. This CDR3 contains 15 residues. V lost 7 bases, J lost 0 bases, and 12 bases lay in between. The CDR3 nucleotides are TGCGCCAGCACCCGGCCGAATACGAACACCGGGGAGCTGTTTTTT. Its translation: CASTRPNTNTGELFF.

This clone was found a few times. The chain is built from TRBV5-6 and TRBJ1-4, with 8 nucleotides matching TRBD1. The CDR3 is made up of 15 amino acids. The germline gives CDR1 SGHDT, CDR2 YYEEEE. V shed 5 bases and J 8 bases; nucleotides not matched to a gene: 11. The CDR3 loop is CASRRTGYSAEKLFF. DNA for the CDR3: TGTGCCAGCAGACGGACAGGGTACTCGGCAGAAAAACTGTTTTTT. Complete variable domain (other parts from reference TRBV5-6 and TRBJ1-4): DAGVTQSPTHLIKTRGQQVTLRCSPKSGHDTVSWYQQALGQGPQFIFQYYEEEERQRGNFPDRFSGHQFPNYSSELNVNALLLGDSALYLCASRRTGYSAEKLFFGSGTQLSVL.